Detailed here is one T cell receptor beta chain. Germline V lookup: CDR1 SGHAT, CDR2 FQNNGV. V gave up 5 bases and J gave up 2 bases, with 16 bases separating them. This CDR3 region has 17 residues. The data were taken from a study of control samples from healthy donors and cancer patients. Sequenced by immunoSEQ multiplex PCR; TCRdb stores in-frame clones only, minus some. The sample lists roughly 370,000 clones, 80% to 95% occurring once. The chain employs TRBV11-2 and TRBJ1-6; possibly TRBD1 for D (5 bases). The sequenced sample consisted of PBMCs. The receptor was derived from a man between 40 and 49 years old with head and neck cancer. CDR3 residues: CASSRVGQDPYNSPLHF. The CDR3 DNA is TGTGCCAGCAGCCGGGTGGGGCAGGACCCCTATAATTCACCCCTCCACTTT. The whole variable domain, filled in from reference TRBV11-2 and TRBJ1-6, reads EAGVAQSPRYKIIEKRQSVAFWCNPISGHATLYWYQQILGQGPKLLIQFQNNGVVDDSQLPKDRFSAERLKGVDSTLKIQPAKLEDSAVYLCASSRVGQDPYNSPLHFGNGTRLTVT.